This record covers a single TCR beta chain. What it recognizes is unknown. The germline gives CDR1 SGHRS, CDR2 YFSETQ. CDR3 size: 15 residues. V was clipped by 6 bases and J by 4 bases, with 19 bases between them. The data stem from a study of memory CD4+ T cells and cytomegalovirus serostatus. Study-wide results and caveats: About 40% of the roughly 160 known CMV-associated TCRbeta sequences appeared in CD4+ memory. Median bootstrapped AUC for CMV status was approximately 0.96 originally, 0.9 to 0.93 US-trained.

The sort gate was single viable CD3+CD4+CD8-CD45RO+ cells for memory CD4+ T cells. This table comes from immunoSEQ multiplex PCR, and its TCRdb copy is limited to in-frame clones, with some not included. Of about 60,000 clones listed, about 78% were seen once; the top ten hold approximately 0.53%. This sequence was found in an adult in good health and CMV-seronegative. Some clones in this sample may be carry-over from other donors' samples. The rearrangement links TRBV5-1 to TRBJ2-5, with TRBD2 as a possible D gene (6 bases). The sequenced sample was memory CD4+ T cells from blood. Here the CDR3 DNA reads TGCGCCAGCACCTGGTATGGCGGGATGGGAGAGACCCAGTACTTC. This gives the protein CASTWYGGMGETQYF.